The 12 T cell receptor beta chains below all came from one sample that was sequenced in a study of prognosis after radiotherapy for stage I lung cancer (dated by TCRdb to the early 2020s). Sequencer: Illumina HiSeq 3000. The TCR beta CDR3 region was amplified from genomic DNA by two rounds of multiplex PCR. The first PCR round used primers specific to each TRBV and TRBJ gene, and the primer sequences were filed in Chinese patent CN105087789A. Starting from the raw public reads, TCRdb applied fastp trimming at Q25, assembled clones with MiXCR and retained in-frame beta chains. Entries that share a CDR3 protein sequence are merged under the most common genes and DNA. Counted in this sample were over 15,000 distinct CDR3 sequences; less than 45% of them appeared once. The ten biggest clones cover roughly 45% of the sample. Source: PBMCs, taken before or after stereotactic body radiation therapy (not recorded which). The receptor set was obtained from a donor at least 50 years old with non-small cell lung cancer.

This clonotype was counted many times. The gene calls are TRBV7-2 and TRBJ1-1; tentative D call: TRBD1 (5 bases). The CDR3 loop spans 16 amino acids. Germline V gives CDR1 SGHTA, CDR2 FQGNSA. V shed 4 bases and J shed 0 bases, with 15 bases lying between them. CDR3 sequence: CASSWPAGGMNTEAFF. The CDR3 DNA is TGTGCCAGCAGCTGGCCCGCGGGGGGGATGAACACTGAAGCTTTCTTT.

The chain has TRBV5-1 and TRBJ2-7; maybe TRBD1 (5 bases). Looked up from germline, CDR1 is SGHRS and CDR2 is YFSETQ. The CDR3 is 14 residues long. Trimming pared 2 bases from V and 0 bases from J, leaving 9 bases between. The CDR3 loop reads CASSLGHPSYEQYF. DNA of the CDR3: TGCGCCAGCAGCTTAGGACACCCCTCCTACGAGCAGTACTTC. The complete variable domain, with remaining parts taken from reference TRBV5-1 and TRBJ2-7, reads KAGVTQTPRYLIKTRGQQVTLSCSPISGHRSVSWYQQTPGQGLQFLFEYFSETQRNKGNFPGRFSGRQFSNSRSEMNVSTLELGDSALYLCASSLGHPSYEQYFGPGTRLTVT.

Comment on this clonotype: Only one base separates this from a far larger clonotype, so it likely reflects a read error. This CDR3 reads CASILYRAGNEKLFF. CDR3 DNA sequence: TGTGCCAGCATTTTATACAGGGCAGGGAATGAAAAACTGTTTTTT. The chain couples TRBV6-1 to TRBJ1-4, with a possible D match to TRBD1 (6 bases). This CDR3 has 15 amino acids. Trimming removed 7 bases at V and 5 bases at J, with 17 bases between. Germline V gene data show CDR1 as MNHNS and CDR2 as SASEGT.

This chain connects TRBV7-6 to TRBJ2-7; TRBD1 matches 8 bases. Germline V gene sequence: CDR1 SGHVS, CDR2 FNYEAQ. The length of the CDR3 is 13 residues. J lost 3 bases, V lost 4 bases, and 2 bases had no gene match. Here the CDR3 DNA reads TGTGCCAGCAGCTCGGGACAGGACTACGAGCAGTACTTC. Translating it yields CASSSGQDYEQYF.

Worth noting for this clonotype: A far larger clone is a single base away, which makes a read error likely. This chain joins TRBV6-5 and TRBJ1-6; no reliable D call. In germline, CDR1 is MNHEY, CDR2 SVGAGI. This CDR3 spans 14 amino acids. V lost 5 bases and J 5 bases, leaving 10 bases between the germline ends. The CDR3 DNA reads TGTGCCAGCAGTCCCGGGCCCCATAATTCACCCCTCCACTTT. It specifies CASSPGPHNSPLHF.

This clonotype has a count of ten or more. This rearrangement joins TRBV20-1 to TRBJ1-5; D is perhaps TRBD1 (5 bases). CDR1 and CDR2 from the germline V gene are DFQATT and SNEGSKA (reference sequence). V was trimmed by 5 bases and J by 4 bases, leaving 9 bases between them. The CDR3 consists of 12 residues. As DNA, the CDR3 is TGCAGTGCTCACAGGATTAATCAGCCCCAGCATTTT. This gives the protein CSAHRINQPQHF.

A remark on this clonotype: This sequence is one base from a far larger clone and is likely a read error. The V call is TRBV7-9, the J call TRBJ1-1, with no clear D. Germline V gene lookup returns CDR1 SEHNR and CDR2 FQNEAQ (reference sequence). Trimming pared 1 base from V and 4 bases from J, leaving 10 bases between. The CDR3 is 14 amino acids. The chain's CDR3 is CASSLVVPGTEAFF. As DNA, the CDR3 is TGTGCCAGCAGCTTAGTCGTCCCTGGCACTGAAGCTTTCTTT.

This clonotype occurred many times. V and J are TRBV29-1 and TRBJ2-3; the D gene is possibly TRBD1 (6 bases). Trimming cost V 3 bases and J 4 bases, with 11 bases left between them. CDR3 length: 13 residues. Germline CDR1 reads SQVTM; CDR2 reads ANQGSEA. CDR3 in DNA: TGCAGCGTTGACGGACAGAATTCAGATACGCAGTATTTT. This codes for CSVDGQNSDTQYF.

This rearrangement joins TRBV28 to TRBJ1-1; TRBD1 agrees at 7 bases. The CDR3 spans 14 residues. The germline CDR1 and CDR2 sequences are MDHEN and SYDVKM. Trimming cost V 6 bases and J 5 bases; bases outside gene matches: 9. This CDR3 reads CASRTGMRRTEAFF. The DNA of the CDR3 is TGTGCCAGCAGGACAGGGATGAGGCGGACTGAAGCTTTCTTT.

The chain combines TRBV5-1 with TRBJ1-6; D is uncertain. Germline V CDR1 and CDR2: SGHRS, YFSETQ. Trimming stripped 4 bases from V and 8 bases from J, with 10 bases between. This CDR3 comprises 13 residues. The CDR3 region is CASSLAPDSPLHF. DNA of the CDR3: TGCGCCAGCAGCCTTGCTCCGGATTCACCCCTCCACTTT.

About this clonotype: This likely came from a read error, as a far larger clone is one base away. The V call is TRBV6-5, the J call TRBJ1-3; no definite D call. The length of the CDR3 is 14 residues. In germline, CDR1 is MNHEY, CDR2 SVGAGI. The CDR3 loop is CASSYNRAGDTIYF. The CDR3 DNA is TGTGCCAGCAGTTACAACCGGGCTGGAGACACCATATATTTT.

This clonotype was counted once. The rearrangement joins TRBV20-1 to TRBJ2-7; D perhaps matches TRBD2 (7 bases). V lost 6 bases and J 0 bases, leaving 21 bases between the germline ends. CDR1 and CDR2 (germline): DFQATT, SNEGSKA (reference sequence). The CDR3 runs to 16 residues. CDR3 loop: CSAEGRGALHSYEQYF. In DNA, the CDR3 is TGCAGTGCCGAGGGGAGGGGGGCGCTCCACTCCTACGAGCAGTACTTC.